The 6 T cell receptor beta chains below were found in one sample sequenced in a study of cytomegalovirus exposure and HLA in healthy donors. The PCR had 60 Vbeta and 13 Jbeta primers. Here immunoSEQ multiplex PCR was the method, and the copy in TCRdb shows in-frame clones only, minus some. This sample has about 140,000 clones, with more than 75% found just once. Input material: PBMCs. These TCRs come from a man in his fifties in good health and CMV-seronegative.

In its sample, this clone was seen a few times. The chain recombines TRBV5-1 with TRBJ1-3, with D maybe TRBD1 (5 bases). The germline V gene encodes CDR1 SGHRS and CDR2 YFSETQ. CDR3 length equals 14 residues. V lost 3 bases to trimming and J lost 0 bases, with 7 bases between them. The CDR3: CASSSGNSGNTIYF. DNA for the CDR3: TGCGCCAGCAGCTCAGGGAACTCTGGAAACACCATATATTTT.

The genes are TRBV5-4 and TRBJ2-3, with 10 bases matching TRBD2. V was clipped by 3 bases and J by 8 bases; unmatched bases: 9. Germline CDR1 and CDR2: SGHNT and YYREEE (reference sequence). The CDR3 loop spans 15 amino acids. The CDR3 sequence: CASSSPTSGPATQYF. DNA for the CDR3: TGTGCCAGCAGCTCACCGACTAGCGGGCCGGCTACGCAGTATTTT.

Only one count was recorded for this clone. The genes are TRBV5-1 and TRBJ2-1, with D maybe TRBD1 (6 bases). V was shortened by 0 bases and J by 4 bases, with 11 bases between the two germline ends. CDR1 is SGHRS, CDR2 YFSETQ, per germline. CDR3 length: 15 amino acids. CDR3 bases: TGCGCCAGCAGCTTGGTTGGGGGACATTACAATGAGCAGTTCTTC. Translating gives CASSLVGGHYNEQFF.

This clone was picked up a small number of times. The chain is built from TRBV5-6 and TRBJ2-5; a possible D gene is TRBD1 (6 bases). CDR1 and CDR2 from the germline V gene are SGHDT and YYEEEE. The V gene lost 2 bases and the J gene lost 5 bases, with 13 bases spanning the gap. This CDR3 is built from 14 residues. This CDR3 reads CASSFRQGRETQYF. CDR3 nucleotides: TGTGCCAGCAGCTTCAGGCAGGGGCGGGAGACCCAGTACTTC.

The chain combines TRBV5-6 with TRBJ1-4, with D hard to call. This CDR3 contains 18 residues. The ends were cut back, 4 bases at V and 2 bases at J, with 21 bases in the middle. CDR1 SGHDT and CDR2 YYEEEE come from the germline V gene. The CDR3 spells CASSLYDLQLGTNEKLFF. CDR3 nucleotide sequence: TGTGCCAGCAGCCTCTATGATTTACAACTAGGTACTAATGAAAAACTGTTTTTT.

This clone was found a few times. The rearrangement joins TRBV14 to TRBJ2-2; a weak D match, TRBD2 (5 bases). Deletions cut 0 bases from V and 2 bases from J, with 7 bases between. Germline loops: CDR1 SGHDN, CDR2 FVKESK. The CDR3 is made up of 15 amino acids. This CDR3 reads CASSQELANTGELFF. CDR3 coding DNA: TGTGCCAGCAGCCAAGAGCTAGCCAACACCGGGGAGCTGTTTTTT. Full variable domain (rest looked up from reference TRBV14 and TRBJ2-2): EAGVTQFPSHSVIEKGQTVTLRCDPISGHDNLYWYRRVMGKEIKFLLHFVKESKQDESGMPNNRFLAERTGGTYSTLKVQPAELEDSGVYFCASSQELANTGELFFGEGSRLTVL.